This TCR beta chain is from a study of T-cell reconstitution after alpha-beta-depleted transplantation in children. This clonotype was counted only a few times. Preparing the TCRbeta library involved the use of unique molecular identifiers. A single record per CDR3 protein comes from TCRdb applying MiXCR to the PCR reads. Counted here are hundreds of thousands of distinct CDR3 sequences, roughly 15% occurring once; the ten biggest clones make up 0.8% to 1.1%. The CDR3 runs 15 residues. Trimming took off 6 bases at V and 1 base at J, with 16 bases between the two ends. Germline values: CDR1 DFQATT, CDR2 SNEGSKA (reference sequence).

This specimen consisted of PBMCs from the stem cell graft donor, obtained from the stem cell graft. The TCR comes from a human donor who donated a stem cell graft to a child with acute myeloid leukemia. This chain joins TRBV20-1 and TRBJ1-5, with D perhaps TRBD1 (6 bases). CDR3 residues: CSALDSLKSNQPQHF. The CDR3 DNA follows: TGCAGTGCCCTGGACAGCCTCAAAAGCAATCAGCCCCAGCATTTT.